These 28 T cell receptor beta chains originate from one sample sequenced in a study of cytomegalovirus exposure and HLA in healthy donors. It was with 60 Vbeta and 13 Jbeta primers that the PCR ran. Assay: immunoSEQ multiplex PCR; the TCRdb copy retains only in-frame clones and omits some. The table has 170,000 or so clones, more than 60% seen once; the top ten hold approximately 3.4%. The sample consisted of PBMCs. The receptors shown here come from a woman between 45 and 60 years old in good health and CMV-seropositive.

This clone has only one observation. The CDR3 coding sequence is TGCAGCGTTAATTTGGGACAGGGCGAAAAACTGTTTTTT. Translated: CSVNLGQGEKLFF. V gene TRBV29-1 combines with J gene TRBJ1-4, with TRBD1 identical over 9 bases. The V and J ends lost 5 bases and 8 bases, in that order; junction bases with no gene match: 6. Germline loops: CDR1 SQVTM, CDR2 ANQGSEA. This CDR3 has 13 amino acids.

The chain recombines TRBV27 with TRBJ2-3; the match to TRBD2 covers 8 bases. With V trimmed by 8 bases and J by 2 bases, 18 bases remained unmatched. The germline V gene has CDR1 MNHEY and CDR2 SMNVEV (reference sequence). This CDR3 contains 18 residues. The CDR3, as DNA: TGTGCCAGCGCCGTTTGGGGACACAGCGGGAGCTTCACAGATACGCAGTATTTT. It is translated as CASAVWGHSGSFTDTQYF.

The CDR3 bases are TGTGCCATCAGCCGGGACAGATATGGCTACACCTTC. Translated, it gives CAISRDRYGYTF. The chain carries TRBV10-3 and TRBJ1-2, with 7 nucleotides matching TRBD1. With 6 bases clipped from V and 5 bases from J, the junction kept 3 bases outside the gene matches. The CDR3 consists of 12 residues. CDR1 and CDR2 from the germline V gene are ENHRY and SYGVKD.

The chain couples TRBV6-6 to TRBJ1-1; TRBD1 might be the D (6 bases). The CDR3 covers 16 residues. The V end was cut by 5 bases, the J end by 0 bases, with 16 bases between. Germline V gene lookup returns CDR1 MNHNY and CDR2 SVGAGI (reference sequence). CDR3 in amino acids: CASSADPGHLNTEAFF. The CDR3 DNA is TGTGCCAGCAGTGCCGACCCGGGACACTTGAACACTGAAGCTTTCTTT.

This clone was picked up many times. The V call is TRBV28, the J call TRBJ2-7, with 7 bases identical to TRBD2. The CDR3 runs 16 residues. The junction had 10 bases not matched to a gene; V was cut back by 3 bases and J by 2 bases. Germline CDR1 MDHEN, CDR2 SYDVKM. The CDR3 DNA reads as TGTGCCAGCAGTTTCCTCAGGGCTCGGGGGGCCTACGAGCAGTACTTC. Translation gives CASSFLRARGAYEQYF.

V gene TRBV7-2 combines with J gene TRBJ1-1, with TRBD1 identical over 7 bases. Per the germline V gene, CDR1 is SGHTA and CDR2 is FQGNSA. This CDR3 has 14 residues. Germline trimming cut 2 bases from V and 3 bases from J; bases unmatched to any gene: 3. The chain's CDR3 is CASSLTGAHTEAFF. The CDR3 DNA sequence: TGTGCCAGCAGCTTAACAGGGGCGCACACTGAAGCTTTCTTT.

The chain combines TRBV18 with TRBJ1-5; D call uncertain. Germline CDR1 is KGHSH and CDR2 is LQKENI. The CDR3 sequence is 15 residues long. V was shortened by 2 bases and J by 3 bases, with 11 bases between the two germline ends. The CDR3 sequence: CASSPMRDPNQPQHF. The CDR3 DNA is TGTGCCAGCTCACCAATGCGGGATCCCAATCAGCCCCAGCATTTT.

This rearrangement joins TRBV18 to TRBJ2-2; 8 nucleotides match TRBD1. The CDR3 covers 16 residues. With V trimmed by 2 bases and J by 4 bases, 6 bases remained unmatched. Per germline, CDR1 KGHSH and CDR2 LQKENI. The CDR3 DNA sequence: TGTGCCAGCTCACCAAGTCAGGGGGCTACCACCGGGGAGCTGTTTTTT. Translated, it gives CASSPSQGATTGELFF.

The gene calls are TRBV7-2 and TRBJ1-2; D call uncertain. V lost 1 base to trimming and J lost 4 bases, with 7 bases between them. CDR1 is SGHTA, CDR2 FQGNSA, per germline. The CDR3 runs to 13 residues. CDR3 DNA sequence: TGTGCCAGCAGCTTAGATGACATCTATGGCTACACCTTC. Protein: CASSLDDIYGYTF.

This CDR3 reads CASSGTGGYNSPLHF. The DNA of the CDR3 is TGTGCCAGCAGCGGGACAGGGGGATATAATTCACCCCTCCACTTT. The chain combines TRBV2 with TRBJ1-6; 11 bases match TRBD1. V shed 6 bases and J 4 bases; nucleotides not matched to a gene: 2. Germline values: CDR1 SNHLY, CDR2 FYNNEI. The CDR3 extends over 15 amino acids.

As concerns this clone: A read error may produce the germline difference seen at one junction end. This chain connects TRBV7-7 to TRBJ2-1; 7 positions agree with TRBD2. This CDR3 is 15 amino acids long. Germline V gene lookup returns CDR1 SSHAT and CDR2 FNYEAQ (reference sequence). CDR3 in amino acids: CASSLSAGVYNEQFF. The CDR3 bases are TGTGCTAGCAGCTTAAGCGCGGGAGTCTACAATGAGCAGTTCTTC. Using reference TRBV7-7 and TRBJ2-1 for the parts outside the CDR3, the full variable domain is GAGVSQSPRYKVTKRGQDVTLRCDPISSHATLYWYQQALGQGPEFLTYFNYEAQPDKSGLPSDRFSAERPEGSISTLTIQRTEQRDSAMYRCASSLSAGVYNEQFFGPGTRLTVL.

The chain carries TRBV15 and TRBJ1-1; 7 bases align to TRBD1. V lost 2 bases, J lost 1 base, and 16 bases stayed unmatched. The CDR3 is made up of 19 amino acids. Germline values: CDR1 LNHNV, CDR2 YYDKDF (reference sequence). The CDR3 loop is CATSRPKTGSPGTNTEAFF. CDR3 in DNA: TGTGCCACCAGCAGACCGAAGACAGGGTCCCCTGGTACGAACACTGAAGCTTTCTTT.

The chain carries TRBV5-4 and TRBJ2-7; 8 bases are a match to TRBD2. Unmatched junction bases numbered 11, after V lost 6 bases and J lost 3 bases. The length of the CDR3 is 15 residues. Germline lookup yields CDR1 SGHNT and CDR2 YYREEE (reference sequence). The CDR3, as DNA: TGTGCCAGCACCCCGGGGCGGGGGGCCCTCTACGAGCAGTACTTC. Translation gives CASTPGRGALYEQYF.

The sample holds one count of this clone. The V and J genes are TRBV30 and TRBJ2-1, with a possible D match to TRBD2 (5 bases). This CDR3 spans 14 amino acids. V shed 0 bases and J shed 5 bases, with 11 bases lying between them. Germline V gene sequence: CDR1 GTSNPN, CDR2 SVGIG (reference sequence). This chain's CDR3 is CAWSVERGNNEQFF. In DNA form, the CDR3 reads TGTGCCTGGAGTGTGGAACGGGGTAACAATGAGCAGTTCTTC.

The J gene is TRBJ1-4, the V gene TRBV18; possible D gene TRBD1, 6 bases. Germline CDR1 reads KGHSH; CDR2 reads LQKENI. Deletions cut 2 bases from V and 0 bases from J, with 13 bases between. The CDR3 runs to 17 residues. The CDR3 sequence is CASSPAQGSATNEKLFF. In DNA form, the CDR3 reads TGTGCCAGCTCACCAGCACAGGGTTCGGCAACTAATGAAAAACTGTTTTTT.

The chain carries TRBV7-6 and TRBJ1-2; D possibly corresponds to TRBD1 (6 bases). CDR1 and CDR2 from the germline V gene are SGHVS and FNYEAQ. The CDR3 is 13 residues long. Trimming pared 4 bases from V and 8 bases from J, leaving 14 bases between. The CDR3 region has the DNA TGTGCCAGCAGCTCGGACAGCCGAAACGGCTACACCTTC. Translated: CASSSDSRNGYTF.

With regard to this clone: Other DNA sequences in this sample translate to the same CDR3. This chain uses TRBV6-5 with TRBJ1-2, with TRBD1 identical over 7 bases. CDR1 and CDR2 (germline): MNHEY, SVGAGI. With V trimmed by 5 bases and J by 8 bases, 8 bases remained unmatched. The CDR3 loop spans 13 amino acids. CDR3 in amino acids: CASSLGQYYGYTF. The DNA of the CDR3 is TGTGCCAGCAGTCTGGGACAGTATTACGGCTACACCTTC.

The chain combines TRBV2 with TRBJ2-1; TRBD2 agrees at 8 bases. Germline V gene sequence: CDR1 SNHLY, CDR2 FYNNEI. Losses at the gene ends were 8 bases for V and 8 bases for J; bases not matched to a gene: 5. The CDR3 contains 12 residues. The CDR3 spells CASRGGSDEQFF. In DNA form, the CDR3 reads TGTGCCAGCCGCGGGGGGAGCGATGAGCAGTTCTTC.

CDR3 amino acids: CAISEIGGRTEAFF. The CDR3 DNA follows: TGTGCCATCAGTGAGATAGGAGGAAGGACTGAAGCTTTCTTT. This rearrangement joins TRBV10-3 to TRBJ1-1; no clear D. Germline V gene data show CDR1 as ENHRY and CDR2 as SYGVKD. V lost 2 bases and J 5 bases, leaving 12 bases between the germline ends. The CDR3 covers 14 residues.

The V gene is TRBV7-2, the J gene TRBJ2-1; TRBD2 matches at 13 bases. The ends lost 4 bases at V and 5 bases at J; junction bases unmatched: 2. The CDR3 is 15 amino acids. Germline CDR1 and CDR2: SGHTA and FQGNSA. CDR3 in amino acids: CASSSGLAGDNEQFF. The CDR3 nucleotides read TGTGCCAGCAGCTCCGGACTAGCGGGGGACAATGAGCAGTTCTTC.

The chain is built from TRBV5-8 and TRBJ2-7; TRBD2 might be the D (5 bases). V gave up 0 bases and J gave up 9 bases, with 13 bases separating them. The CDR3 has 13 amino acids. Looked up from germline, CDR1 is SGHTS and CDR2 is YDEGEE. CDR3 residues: CASSLGRRTGQYF. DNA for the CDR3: TGTGCCAGCAGCTTGGGAAGACGGACTGGGCAGTACTTC.

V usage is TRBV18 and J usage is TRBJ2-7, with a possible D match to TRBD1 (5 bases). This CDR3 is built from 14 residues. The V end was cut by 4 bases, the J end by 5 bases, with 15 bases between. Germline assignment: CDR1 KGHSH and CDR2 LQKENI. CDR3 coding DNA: TGTGCCAGCTCACTACAGGTGGGCTCAGACGAGCAGTACTTC. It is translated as CASSLQVGSDEQYF.

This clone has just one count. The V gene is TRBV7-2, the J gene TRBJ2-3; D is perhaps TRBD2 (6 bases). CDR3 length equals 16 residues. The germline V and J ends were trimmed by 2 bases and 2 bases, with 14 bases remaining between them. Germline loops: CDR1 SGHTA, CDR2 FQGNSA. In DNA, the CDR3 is TGTGCCAGCAGCTTAAGTACTAGCCTAGACACAGATACGCAGTATTTT. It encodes CASSLSTSLDTDTQYF.

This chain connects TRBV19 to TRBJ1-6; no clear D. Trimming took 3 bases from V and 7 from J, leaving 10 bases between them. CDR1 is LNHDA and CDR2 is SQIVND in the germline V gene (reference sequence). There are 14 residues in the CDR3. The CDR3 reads CASSMDRLNSPLHF. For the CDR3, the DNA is TGTGCCAGTAGTATGGACCGACTAAATTCACCCCTCCACTTT. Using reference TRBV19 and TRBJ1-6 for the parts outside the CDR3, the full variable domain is DGGITQSPKYLFRKEGQNVTLSCEQNLNHDAMYWYRQDPGQGLRLIYYSQIVNDFQKGDIAEGYSVSREKKESFPLTVTSAQKNPTAFYLCASSMDRLNSPLHFGNGTRLTVT.

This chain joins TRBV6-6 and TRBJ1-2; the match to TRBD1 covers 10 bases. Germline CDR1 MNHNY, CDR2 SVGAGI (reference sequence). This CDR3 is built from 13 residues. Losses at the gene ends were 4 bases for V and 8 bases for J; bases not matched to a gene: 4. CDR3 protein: CASSFDRGLGYTF. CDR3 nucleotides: TGTGCCAGCAGTTTCGACAGGGGGCTAGGCTACACCTTC.

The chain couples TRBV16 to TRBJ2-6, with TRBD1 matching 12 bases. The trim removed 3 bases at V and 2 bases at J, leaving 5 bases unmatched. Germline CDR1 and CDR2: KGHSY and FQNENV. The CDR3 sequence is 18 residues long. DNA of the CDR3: TGTGCCAGCAGCCATCCCGGGACAGGGGGCGCTGGGGCCAACGTCCTGACTTTC. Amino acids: CASSHPGTGGAGANVLTF.

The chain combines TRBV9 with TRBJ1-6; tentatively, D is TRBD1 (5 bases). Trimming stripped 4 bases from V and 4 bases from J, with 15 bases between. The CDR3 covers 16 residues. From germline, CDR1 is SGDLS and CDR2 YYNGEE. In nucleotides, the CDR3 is TGTGCCAGCAGCCCCCACCGACAGCTTTATAATTCACCCCTCCACTTT. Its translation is CASSPHRQLYNSPLHF. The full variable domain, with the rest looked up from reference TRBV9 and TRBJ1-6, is DSGVTQTPKHLITATGQRVTLRCSPRSGDLSVYWYQQSLDQGLQFLIQYYNGEERAKGNILERFSAQQFPDLHSELNLSSLELGDSALYFCASSPHRQLYNSPLHFGNGTRLTVT.

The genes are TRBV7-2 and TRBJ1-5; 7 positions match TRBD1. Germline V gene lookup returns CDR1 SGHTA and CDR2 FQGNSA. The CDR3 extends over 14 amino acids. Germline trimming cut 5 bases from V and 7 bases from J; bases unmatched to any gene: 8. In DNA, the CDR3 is TGTGCCAGCAGCGTCACAGGGGAACGGCAGCCCCAGCATTTT. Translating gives CASSVTGERQPQHF.